The 19 T cell receptor beta chains listed next were all sequenced from one sample in a study of beta chain features in type 1 diabetes. All of the isolated RNA was reverse transcribed, so expressed TCRB transcripts were sequenced. Profiling relied on immunoSEQ multiplex PCR, and the TCRdb table lists in-frame clones only, not all of them. Altogether roughly 240,000 clones are present, 13% to 15% being singletons, with the ten largest covering 0.026%. Sequenced: naive CD4+ T cells from blood. The receptors were sampled from a woman aged 40 to 50 in good health.

The table lists this clone with a few counts. The chain couples TRBV7-6 to TRBJ2-3, with 9 bases fitting TRBD2. CDR3 size: 18 residues. The germline CDR1 and CDR2 sequences are SGHVS and FNYEAQ. With V trimmed by 5 bases and J by 0 bases, 12 bases remained unmatched. Written as DNA, the CDR3 is TGTGCCAGCAGCCCCGCGAGCGGGGGGCTCACTAGCACAGATACGCAGTATTTT. Amino acids: CASSPASGGLTSTDTQYF.

A note on this clone: Other nucleotide sequences in the sample specify the same CDR3. The rearrangement uses TRBV29-1 and TRBJ1-1; D gene uncertain. V lost 6 bases to trimming and J lost 2 bases, with 10 bases between them. Germline lookup yields CDR1 SQVTM and CDR2 ANQGSEA. CDR3 length: 12 amino acids. CDR3 loop: CSVGQANTEAFF. For the CDR3, the DNA is TGCAGCGTAGGTCAGGCTAACACTGAAGCTTTCTTT.

This clone was observed a handful of times. The gene calls are TRBV13 and TRBJ2-1; no definite D call. Germline CDR1 reads PRHDT; CDR2 reads FYEKMQ (reference sequence). Trimming took 4 bases from V and 0 from J, leaving 10 bases between them. The CDR3 loop spans 15 amino acids. The chain's CDR3 is CASSYDMSSYNEQFF. The CDR3 DNA is TGTGCCAGCAGCTACGACATGAGCTCCTACAATGAGCAGTTCTTC.

This clone was observed a handful of times. The chain combines TRBV5-5 with TRBJ2-6; D is perhaps TRBD1 (5 bases). Trimming took off 4 bases at V and 2 bases at J, with 13 bases between the two ends. CDR1 and CDR2 from the germline V gene are SGHKS and YYEKEE (reference sequence). The CDR3 is 16 residues long. The CDR3 spells CASSPVDSPGANVLTF. As DNA, the CDR3 is TGTGCCAGCAGCCCCGTCGACAGCCCTGGGGCCAACGTCCTGACTTTC. Looking up the rest from reference TRBV5-5 and TRBJ2-6 gives the full variable domain: DAGVTQSPTHLIKTRGQQVTLRCSPISGHKSVSWYQQVLGQGPQFIFQYYEKEERGRGNFPDRFSARQFPNYSSELNVNALLLGDSALYLCASSPVDSPGANVLTFGAGSRLTVL.

There are a few counts of this clone. This chain links TRBV25-1 with TRBJ2-7; a possible D gene is TRBD1 (5 bases). Deletions cut 3 bases from V and 10 bases from J, with 13 bases between. This CDR3 has 12 amino acids. Germline assignment: CDR1 MGHDK and CDR2 SYGVNS. The CDR3 protein is CASSEGGHGQYF. CDR3 nucleotides: TGTGCCAGCAGTGAGGGCGGACATGGACAGTACTTC.

The rearrangement joins TRBV10-3 to TRBJ1-5, with D maybe TRBD1 (5 bases). Trimming cost V 2 bases and J 8 bases, with 10 bases left between them. CDR1 is ENHRY and CDR2 is SYGVKD in the germline V gene. The CDR3 is 13 amino acids. CDR3 bases: TGTGCCATCAGTGAGAGGGGCGCCGAGCCCCAGCATTTT. This gives the protein CAISERGAEPQHF.

The rearrangement links TRBV7-2 to TRBJ2-3; D is perhaps TRBD2 (6 bases). V gave up 5 bases and J gave up 4 bases, with 13 bases separating them. The CDR3 consists of 14 residues. Germline V gene lookup returns CDR1 SGHTA and CDR2 FQGNSA. The CDR3 loop reads CASSGGRRADTQYF. The CDR3 DNA follows: TGTGCCAGCAGCGGAGGGAGGAGGGCAGATACGCAGTATTTT.

The genes are TRBV18 and TRBJ1-2, with a tentative D call TRBD1 (5 bases). The CDR3 contains 13 residues. V lost 6 bases and J 2 bases, leaving 10 bases between the germline ends. Germline CDR1 KGHSH, CDR2 LQKENI. The chain's CDR3 is CASSKDTNYGYTF. The CDR3 DNA reads as TGTGCCAGCTCGAAGGACACAAACTATGGCTACACCTTC.

V and J are TRBV5-4 and TRBJ2-5, with a tentative D call TRBD1 (5 bases). V was pared by 6 bases and J by 5 bases, with 17 bases between. CDR1 SGHNT and CDR2 YYREEE come from the germline V gene (reference sequence). This CDR3 comprises 14 residues. As DNA, the CDR3 is TGTGCCAGCACCCCGTCAAGTGCAGGGGAGACCCAGTACTTC. Protein product: CASTPSSAGETQYF.

This clone has more than one count but fewer than ten. V and J are TRBV2 and TRBJ1-2; 8 positions match TRBD1. V dropped 3 bases and J dropped 8; count of bases not matched to a gene: 5. Germline V gene lookup returns CDR1 SNHLY and CDR2 FYNNEI. The CDR3 has 13 amino acids. CDR3 nucleotide sequence: TGTGCCAGCAGTGATGACAGGGGAGGCGGCTACACCTTC. Translating it yields CASSDDRGGGYTF.

This clone turned up a few times. This chain joins TRBV11-1 and TRBJ2-1; perhaps TRBD1 as D (5 bases). The V gene's germline CDR1 is SGHAT and CDR2 FQDESV (reference sequence). V lost 2 bases and J 0 bases, leaving 11 bases between the germline ends. The CDR3 consists of 16 residues. CDR3 protein: CASSLSGNPSYNEQFF. The CDR3 DNA reads TGTGCCAGCAGCTTATCAGGGAATCCCTCCTACAATGAGCAGTTCTTC.

The chain uses TRBV6-6 and TRBJ2-3, with TRBD1 identical over 9 bases. Losses at the gene ends were 6 bases for V and 0 bases for J; bases not matched to a gene: 7. CDR1 is MNHNY, CDR2 SVGAGI, per germline (reference sequence). This CDR3 is 16 amino acids long. CDR3 region: CASSAKDRGSTDTQYF. DNA of the CDR3: TGTGCCAGCAGCGCAAAGGACAGGGGTAGCACAGATACGCAGTATTTT.

In DNA, the CDR3 is TGTGCCAGCAGCCCTCGACAGGGGGCGAACTATGGCTACACCTTC. Translating gives CASSPRQGANYGYTF. The gene calls are TRBV7-2 and TRBJ1-2, with 10 bases lining up with TRBD1. The CDR3 spans 15 residues. Germline CDR1 SGHTA, CDR2 FQGNSA. The junction had 5 bases not matched to a gene; V was cut back by 5 bases and J by 2 bases.

This clone came up a few times. The chain links TRBV7-9 to TRBJ1-3; weak D call: TRBD1 (6 bases). The CDR3 loop spans 18 amino acids. Germline V gene data show CDR1 as SEHNR and CDR2 as FQNEAQ (reference sequence). V was trimmed by 5 bases and J by 0 bases, leaving 20 bases between them. The CDR3 DNA is TGTGCCAGCAGCCTGGCGACATGGGACACCAGCTCTGGAAACACCATATATTTT. This sequence encodes CASSLATWDTSSGNTIYF.

The chain couples TRBV2 to TRBJ1-4; no definite D call. Germline values: CDR1 SNHLY, CDR2 FYNNEI. V was pared by 8 bases and J by 8 bases, with 12 bases between. The CDR3 sequence is 12 residues long. The CDR3 spells CASAWVGEKLFF. The CDR3 DNA reads TGTGCCAGCGCTTGGGTGGGCGAAAAACTGTTTTTT.

The chain uses TRBV29-1 and TRBJ1-1, with TRBD1 as a possible D gene (5 bases). The CDR3 spans 14 residues. Germline CDR1 and CDR2: SQVTM and ANQGSEA. V gave up 4 bases and J gave up 4 bases, with 16 bases separating them. The CDR3 coding sequence is TGCAGCGTTGGCGCGAGGTGGGGGGTCACTGAAGCTTTCTTT. Amino acid sequence: CSVGARWGVTEAFF. Variable domain in full (rest from reference TRBV29-1 and TRBJ1-1): SAVISQKPSRDICQRGTSLTIQCQVDSQVTMMFWYRQQPGQSLTLIATANQGSEATYESGFVIDKFPISRPNLTFSTLTVSNMSPEDSSIYLCSVGARWGVTEAFFGQGTRLTVV.

The chain recombines TRBV2 with TRBJ2-1; TRBD2 matches 9 bases. The CDR3 contains 16 residues. The trim removed 1 base at V and 4 bases at J, leaving 5 bases unmatched. Looked up from germline, CDR1 is SNHLY and CDR2 is FYNNEI. The CDR3 here is CASSEETSGYYNEQFF. The CDR3 region has the DNA TGTGCCAGCAGTGAAGAGACTAGCGGATATTACAATGAGCAGTTCTTC.

This clone was detected a few times. The chain uses TRBV10-2 and TRBJ2-3; the D gene is possibly TRBD1 (6 bases). The CDR3 runs to 14 residues. Trimming removed 9 bases at V and 2 bases at J, with 15 bases between. Germline values: CDR1 WSHSY, CDR2 SAAADI. This chain's CDR3 is CASSVGAYTDTQYF. The CDR3, as DNA: TGCGCCAGTTCAGTGGGGGCCTACACAGATACGCAGTATTTT.

The V call is TRBV19, the J call TRBJ2-5; the D gene is possibly TRBD2 (6 bases). CDR1 is LNHDA, CDR2 SQIVND, per germline (reference sequence). V lost 5 bases and J lost 5, with 12 bases in between. This CDR3 contains 13 residues. The CDR3 nucleotides read TGTGCCAGTAGTTTAACTAGCTACGAGACCCAGTACTTC. Translation: CASSLTSYETQYF.